The rows below give T cell receptor beta chains drawn from one sample of a study of blood T cell repertoires in COVID-19. TCRdb keeps only in-frame clones here, not all; method: immunoSEQ multiplex PCR. The sample records under 450,000 clones, around 88% being singletons. The sequencing sample was made of peripheral blood. Receptors were obtained from a woman aged 55 to 70 with COVID-19, enrolled during active disease. Each CDR3 is given with its conserved first and last residue. Each record gives: D gene, V gene, clone size, J gene, CDR3 protein, CDR3 DNA. D genes are given only for firm matches. The listing skips clone size in some rows; elsewhere it reads once, few, many or a size class.

d_call: TRBD2; v_call: TRBV4-1; clone_size: NA; j_call: TRBJ2-2; cdr3_aa: CASSQAPPGLASGELFF; cdr3_nt: TGCGCCAGCAGCCAAGCCCCCCCGGGACTAGCATCCGGGGAGCTGTTTTTT
d_call: TRBD1; v_call: TRBV5-4; clone_size: NA; j_call: TRBJ1-1; cdr3_aa: CASSRDRGLNTEAFF; cdr3_nt: TGTGCCAGCAGTCGGGACAGGGGGCTCAACACTGAAGCTTTCTTT
d_call: TRBD2; v_call: TRBV14; clone_size: NA; j_call: TRBJ2-7; cdr3_aa: CASSALAGGFYEQYF; cdr3_nt: TGTGCCAGCAGCGCACTAGCGGGGGGTTTCTACGAGCAGTACTTC
d_call: TRBD1; v_call: TRBV27; clone_size: NA; j_call: TRBJ1-1; cdr3_aa: CASLGGGENTEAFF; cdr3_nt: TGTGCCAGCCTAGGAGGGGGCGAGAACACTGAAGCTTTCTTT
d_call: TRBD1; v_call: TRBV5-8; clone_size: once; j_call: TRBJ1-4; cdr3_aa: CASSPGTADKLFF; cdr3_nt: TGTGCCAGCAGCCCGGGGACAGCGGATAAACTGTTTTTT
d_call: TRBD1; v_call: TRBV4-1; clone_size: NA; j_call: TRBJ1-2; cdr3_aa: CASSQDGSGGSYGYTF; cdr3_nt: TGCGCCAGCAGCCAAGATGGTTCAGGGGGCTCGTATGGCTACACCTTC
d_call: TRBD1; v_call: TRBV4-1; clone_size: NA; j_call: TRBJ2-7; cdr3_aa: CASSQGGAPGQTFYEQYF; cdr3_nt: TGCGCCAGCAGCCAAGGAGGGGCCCCGGGACAGACCTTCTACGAGCAGTACTTC
d_call: NA; v_call: TRBV13; clone_size: few; j_call: TRBJ1-1; cdr3_aa: CASSLMRQTNTEAFF; cdr3_nt: TGTGCCAGCAGCTTAATGAGACAGACGAACACTGAAGCTTTCTTT
d_call: NA; v_call: TRBV7-2; clone_size: NA; j_call: TRBJ1-4; cdr3_aa: CASSQTATNEKLFF; cdr3_nt: TGTGCCAGCAGCCAGACAGCAACTAATGAAAAACTGTTTTTT
d_call: TRBD1; v_call: TRBV6-5; clone_size: once; j_call: TRBJ2-1; cdr3_aa: CASSYQTGIGEQFF; cdr3_nt: TGTGCCAGCAGTTACCAGACAGGGATCGGTGAGCAGTTCTTC
d_call: NA; v_call: TRBV3-1/TRBV3-2; clone_size: NA; j_call: TRBJ2-2; cdr3_aa: CASSPGGRGYLNTGELFF; cdr3_nt: TGTGCCAGCAGCCCTGGCGGCAGGGGCTACCTAAACACCGGGGAGCTGTTTTTT
d_call: NA; v_call: TRBV5-4; clone_size: once; j_call: TRBJ2-1; cdr3_aa: CAEDSDEQFF; cdr3_nt: TGTGCCGAAGATTCGGATGAGCAGTTCTTC
d_call: TRBD1; v_call: TRBV11-3; clone_size: NA; j_call: TRBJ2-1; cdr3_aa: CASSLSAGGNNEQFF; cdr3_nt: TGTGCCAGCAGCTTAAGTGCAGGGGGTAACAATGAGCAGTTCTTC
d_call: TRBD1; v_call: TRBV5-6; clone_size: NA; j_call: TRBJ1-2; cdr3_aa: CASSPQGARGYTF; cdr3_nt: TGTGCCAGCAGCCCACAGGGGGCGCGTGGCTACACCTTC
d_call: TRBD1; v_call: TRBV7-8; clone_size: few; j_call: TRBJ1-5; cdr3_aa: CASSAGRQGAGSNQPQHF; cdr3_nt: TGTGCCAGCAGCGCGGGAAGACAGGGTGCGGGTAGCAATCAGCCCCAGCATTTT
d_call: NA; v_call: TRBV5-5; clone_size: NA; j_call: TRBJ1-6; cdr3_aa: CASMLTHGDYNSPLHF; cdr3_nt: TGTGCCAGCATGCTGACGCATGGAGATTATAATTCACCCCTCCACTTT
d_call: NA; v_call: TRBV5-4; clone_size: NA; j_call: TRBJ1-1; cdr3_aa: CASTTSGGTEAFF; cdr3_nt: TGTGCCAGCACCACTTCGGGGGGCACTGAAGCTTTCTTT
d_call: TRBD1; v_call: TRBV5-4; clone_size: NA; j_call: TRBJ1-5; cdr3_aa: CASSVTGTGDNQPQHF; cdr3_nt: TGTGCCAGCAGCGTAACCGGGACAGGGGACAATCAGCCCCAGCATTTT
d_call: TRBD1; v_call: TRBV6-5; clone_size: NA; j_call: TRBJ2-3; cdr3_aa: CASSYLGQGAADTQYF; cdr3_nt: TGTGCCAGCAGTTATCTTGGGCAGGGGGCCGCAGATACGCAGTATTTT
d_call: NA; v_call: TRBV11-2; clone_size: few; j_call: TRBJ1-3; cdr3_aa: CASSLPVEGNTIYF; cdr3_nt: TGTGCCAGCAGCCTACCGGTGGAGGGAAACACCATATATTTT
d_call: TRBD1; v_call: TRBV9; clone_size: NA; j_call: TRBJ2-1; cdr3_aa: CASSSAFPGTGSNEQFF; cdr3_nt: TGTGCCAGCAGCTCGGCCTTTCCCGGGACAGGGTCCAATGAGCAGTTCTTC
d_call: NA; v_call: TRBV9; clone_size: NA; j_call: TRBJ2-1; cdr3_aa: CASSFVISYNEQFF; cdr3_nt: TGTGCCAGCAGCTTTGTAATCTCCTACAATGAGCAGTTCTTC